The present T cell receptor beta chain was sequenced within a study of cytomegalovirus exposure and HLA in healthy donors. Assay: immunoSEQ multiplex PCR; the TCRdb copy retains only in-frame clones and omits some. Of around 150,000 clones listed, 80% to 90% were seen once; the top ten hold 7.9%. V shed 3 bases, J shed 2 bases, and the junction held 2 bases outside the gene matches. CDR3 size: 14 residues. CDR1 SGHDT and CDR2 YYEEEE come from the germline V gene. Sequences were obtained from PBMCs. The receptor was derived from a woman younger than 35 in good health and CMV-seropositive. This chain joins TRBV5-6 and TRBJ1-5, with 7 nucleotides matching TRBD1. The CDR3 region has the DNA TGTGCCAGCAGCTCAACAGGGGGCAATCAGCCCCAGCATTTT. Amino acids: CASSSTGGNQPQHF.